The count of the clone carrying this TCR beta chain is one. Data came from immunoSEQ multiplex PCR; TCRdb stores just in-frame clones and leaves some out. The table shows roughly 40,000 clones, with 70% to 80% occurring only once. The entry originates in a study of blood T cell repertoires in COVID-19. This CDR3 is 14 amino acids long. Germline trimming cut 2 bases from V and 11 bases from J; bases unmatched to any gene: 6. Germline V lookup: CDR1 LNHDA, CDR2 SQIVND (reference sequence). The receptor was isolated from a man aged 70 or older with acute or convalescent COVID-19. The rearrangement links TRBV19 to TRBJ1-6, with 7 bases fitting TRBD1. The sequenced sample consisted of peripheral blood. CDR3 DNA sequence: TGTGCCAGTAGTATAACAGGGGCGAGCGCACCCCTCCACTTT. This encodes CASSITGASAPLHF.